The rows below give T cell receptor beta chains drawn from one sample of a study of spatial heterogeneity in lung cancer. TCRdb reprocessed the 5' RACE reads via MiXCR and lists one record per CDR3 protein. Among roughly 15,000 distinct CDR3 sequences listed, about 7% were seen once. Sequenced material: lung tumor tissue, taken at surgery. The origin of the receptors is a male donor with early-stage non-small cell lung cancer. Both conserved end residues are trimmed from each CDR3. Fields, in order: J gene, V gene, CDR3 protein.

>TRBJ1-5|TRBV20-1
SASLGGVVNQPQH
>TRBJ2-7|TRBV7-8
ASSYRDRGREQY
>TRBJ2-2|TRBV18
ASSEQTGVNTGELF
>TRBJ2-1|TRBV20-1
SAQTGGAYNEQF
>TRBJ1-3|TRBV2
ASSDLDRTAGNTIY
>TRBJ2-2|TRBV5-6
ASSSRRGGTGELF
>TRBJ2-5|TRBV5-1
ASTRQNANQETQY
>TRBJ2-5|TRBV6-2/TRBV6-3
ASSYAPGGGETQY
>TRBJ2-1|TRBV27
ASSLWLAGKGNEQF
>TRBJ2-1|TRBV24-1
ATSAMRGVGHEQF
>TRBJ1-1|TRBV6-5
ASTSGQKNTEAF
>TRBJ2-6|TRBV5-5
ASREGSGRALSGANVLT
>TRBJ2-2|TRBV2
ASLQTSGGHGELF
>TRBJ2-2|TRBV6-1
ASSPGYTGELF
>TRBJ1-1|TRBV20-1
SASPLPDSMNTEAF
>TRBJ2-7|TRBV20-1
SAREGTGDYYEQY
>TRBJ2-1|TRBV20-1
SASHYNEQF
>TRBJ1-4|TRBV3-1
ASSYRQTNEKLF
>TRBJ2-5|TRBV6-1
ASTSGDSSGTQY
>TRBJ2-3|TRBV20-1
SAKDVSSTDTQY
>TRBJ1-6|TRBV7-2
ASSFQGVASPLH
>TRBJ2-5|TRBV7-9
ASSPPQETQY
>TRBJ1-1|TRBV6-5
ASSYTSTLGGQAF
>TRBJ1-2|TRBV6-5
ASTVGRNYGYT
>TRBJ2-2|TRBV7-9
ATHRVANTGELF
>TRBJ1-1|TRBV10-2
ASHSLNTEAF
>TRBJ2-5|TRBV30
AWSVGVGETQY
>TRBJ2-7|TRBV7-9
ASSQGQAYYEQY
>TRBJ2-7|TRBV20-1
SASSPLFYEQY